This T cell receptor beta chain is drawn from a study of shared clonotypes between healthy human individuals. Each subset's genomic DNA was shared equally among a number of immunoSEQ plates. Libraries were prepared by immunoSEQ multiplex PCR; TCRdb keeps only in-frame clonotypes and omits some of them. Of about 2,200,000 clones listed, about 93% were seen once; the top ten hold 1.5% to 2%. Trimming left V 3 bases short and J 1 base short, with 19 bases between. CDR1 is MDHEN, CDR2 SYDVKM, per germline. The CDR3 loop spans 17 amino acids. Naive CD8 cells lacked CD45RO, underwent positive selection for CCR7 and left out terminally differentiated effector memory CD45RA+ cells.

The chain is built from TRBV28 and TRBJ2-7, with D tentatively TRBD2 (5 bases). This receptor was identified in a man in his late teens or twenties in good health. Some clones in this sample may be carry-over from other donors' samples. The sequencing input was naive CD8+ T cells from PBMCs. Written as DNA, the CDR3 is TGTGCCAGCAGTTTTGAGGGCCGGGGATGGAGGTCCTACGAGCAGTACTTC. It translates to CASSFEGRGWRSYEQYF.